One and the same sample provided the 20 T cell receptor beta chains below, sequenced in a study of cytomegalovirus exposure and HLA in healthy donors. Some clones are missing from TCRdb's copy, which holds only in-frame ones; the method was immunoSEQ multiplex PCR. Here the sample spans approximately 140,000 clones, about 86% being singletons. Sequencing input: PBMCs. Receptors were obtained from a man in his late teens or twenties in good health and CMV-seronegative.

The chain combines TRBV28 with TRBJ2-7, with 7 bases that match TRBD1. Germline lookup yields CDR1 MDHEN and CDR2 SYDVKM. The CDR3 is 15 residues long. Trimming cost V 2 bases and J 3 bases; bases outside gene matches: 7. CDR3 DNA: TGTGCCAGCAGTTTAGTAGGACAGGCTTTCTACGAGCAGTACTTC. It yields the protein CASSLVGQAFYEQYF.

This clone was seen a single time. CDR3 in DNA: TGCGCCAGCAGCCAAGATCTTATGCCTAGGCCTAACACTGAAGCTTTCTTT. It yields the protein CASSQDLMPRPNTEAFF. The chain is built from TRBV4-1 and TRBJ1-1; the D is unclear. Germline-derived CDR1 and CDR2 are MGHRA and YSYEKL. The CDR3 totals 17 residues. Trimming took 0 bases from V and 2 from J, leaving 16 bases between them.

CDR3 loop: CASSLWGSGNYEQYF. The CDR3 nucleotides read TGTGCCAGCAGCCTATGGGGTAGCGGGAACTACGAGCAGTACTTC. This chain uses TRBV27 with TRBJ2-7, with 8 bases that match TRBD2. After removal of 6 bases from V and 3 bases from J, the junction contained 10 bases not matched to a gene. There are 15 residues in the CDR3. Germline values: CDR1 MNHEY, CDR2 SMNVEV (reference sequence).

The V and J genes are TRBV28 and TRBJ2-5; TRBD1 matches at 11 bases. This CDR3 spans 13 amino acids. V was pared by 8 bases and J by 5 bases, with 4 bases of the junction left unmatched. Germline assignment: CDR1 MDHEN and CDR2 SYDVKM. CDR3 in DNA: TGTGCCAGCGGACAGGGGGCTAGGGAGACCCAGTACTTC. Amino acids: CASGQGARETQYF.

The gene calls are TRBV11-2 and TRBJ1-6; 9 bases map to TRBD1. The junction had 7 bases not matched to a gene; V was cut back by 6 bases and J by 10 bases. CDR1 is SGHAT and CDR2 is FQNNGV in the germline V gene. This CDR3 comprises 14 residues. CDR3 sequence (DNA): TGTGCCAGCAGTCCCGGGACAGGGTACTCACCCCTCCACTTT. Amino acids: CASSPGTGYSPLHF.

V gene TRBV7-6 combines with J gene TRBJ1-1; tentative D call: TRBD1 (6 bases). Trimming took off 4 bases at V and 5 bases at J, with 17 bases between the two ends. The CDR3 runs 15 residues. CDR1 and CDR2 from the germline V gene are SGHVS and FNYEAQ. CDR3 sequence (DNA): TGTGCCAGCAGCTCCCTCGGGGGGCTATGGACTGAAGCTTTCTTT. Its protein product is CASSSLGGLWTEAFF.

This clone was counted a single time. J is TRBJ2-7 and V is TRBV5-5, with D perhaps matching TRBD1 (6 bases). The CDR3 is made up of 14 amino acids. V was cut by 0 bases and J by 5 bases, with 12 bases left in between. Looked up from germline, CDR1 is SGHKS and CDR2 is YYEKEE (reference sequence). CDR3 in DNA: TGTGCCAGCAGCTTGGGAGGGGGTCTTGACGAGCAGTACTTC. Translating gives CASSLGGGLDEQYF.

With respect to this clone: Compared with germline, one end of the junction differs, possibly owing to a read error. The chain joins TRBV5-1 to TRBJ2-7, with 9 bases matching TRBD1. CDR3 length: 13 amino acids. CDR1 SGHRS and CDR2 YFSETQ come from the germline V gene. CDR3 amino acids: CASSPAGDRERDF. For the CDR3, the DNA is TGCGCCAGCAGCCCGGCGGGGGACAGGGAGCGCGACTTC.

This clone was counted a single time. The rearrangement joins TRBV14 to TRBJ2-3; D might be TRBD2 (6 bases). Trimming removed 4 bases from V and 2 bases from J, with 16 bases in between. CDR3 length: 16 residues. Germline CDR1 and CDR2: SGHDN and FVKESK. The CDR3 region is CASSPAFRDSTDTQYF. DNA of the CDR3: TGTGCCAGCAGCCCCGCTTTTAGGGACTCCACAGATACGCAGTATTTT.

This chain's CDR3 is CASSSTRRGNTIYF. Here the CDR3 DNA reads TGTGCCAGCAGCTCTACGAGGCGCGGAAACACCATATATTTT. V gene TRBV7-8 combines with J gene TRBJ1-3; no firm D call. Per germline, CDR1 SGHVS and CDR2 FQNEAQ. This CDR3 is 14 amino acids long. The ends were cut back, 4 bases at V and 4 bases at J, with 11 bases in the middle. The full variable domain, in which reference TRBV7-8 and TRBJ1-3 provide the parts outside the CDR3, is GAGVSQSPRYKVAKRGQDVALRCDPISGHVSLFWYQQALGQGPEFLTYFQNEAQLDKSGLPSDRFFAERPEGSVSTLKIQRTQQEDSAVYLCASSSTRRGNTIYFGEGSWLTVV.

This chain connects TRBV13 to TRBJ1-1; a weak D match, TRBD1 (5 bases). Germline V gene sequence: CDR1 PRHDT, CDR2 FYEKMQ (reference sequence). Deletions cut 1 base from V and 8 bases from J, with 8 bases between. There are 12 residues in the CDR3. CDR3 sequence: CASSLVRDEAFF. CDR3 coding DNA: TGTGCCAGCAGCTTAGTGCGGGACGAAGCTTTCTTT.

The chain joins TRBV14 to TRBJ2-2; TRBD1 matches 10 bases. Germline lookup yields CDR1 SGHDN and CDR2 FVKESK. The CDR3 extends over 16 amino acids. Trimming took 4 bases from V and 3 from J; bases not matched to a gene: 5. As DNA, the CDR3 is TGTGCCAGCAGCCCCTATGGACAGGGGGACACCGGGGAGCTGTTTTTT. It specifies CASSPYGQGDTGELFF. Full variable domain (rest looked up from reference TRBV14 and TRBJ2-2): EAGVTQFPSHSVIEKGQTVTLRCDPISGHDNLYWYRRVMGKEIKFLLHFVKESKQDESGMPNNRFLAERTGGTYSTLKVQPAELEDSGVYFCASSPYGQGDTGELFFGEGSRLTVL.

V is TRBV7-8 and J is TRBJ1-1; weak D call: TRBD1 (5 bases). The CDR3 covers 14 residues. The V gene lost 1 base and the J gene lost 3 bases, with 9 bases spanning the gap. CDR1 and CDR2 (germline): SGHVS, FQNEAQ. CDR3 sequence: CASSLVGHYTEAFF. In DNA, the CDR3 is TGTGCCAGCAGCTTAGTAGGACACTACACTGAAGCTTTCTTT.

The chain employs TRBV18 and TRBJ2-7, with D perhaps TRBD2 (6 bases). Germline V gene data show CDR1 as KGHSH and CDR2 as LQKENI. This CDR3 is 14 amino acids long. The V end lost 0 bases, the J end lost 1 base, and 7 bases lay between the germline ends. The CDR3: CASSPPSGSYEQYF. The DNA of the CDR3 is TGTGCCAGCTCACCACCTAGCGGTTCCTACGAGCAGTACTTC. Looking up the rest from reference TRBV18 and TRBJ2-7 gives the full variable domain: NAGVMQNPRHLVRRRGQEARLRCSPMKGHSHVYWYRQLPEEGLKFMVYLQKENIIDESGMPKERFSAEFPKEGPSILRIQQVVRGDSAAYFCASSPPSGSYEQYFGPGTRLTVT.

The V gene is TRBV7-7, the J gene TRBJ2-1, with D possibly being TRBD2 (5 bases). The germline V and J ends were trimmed by 0 bases and 5 bases, with 17 bases remaining between them. This CDR3 spans 17 amino acids. The germline V gene has CDR1 SSHAT and CDR2 FNYEAQ (reference sequence). The DNA of the CDR3 is TGTGCCAGCAGCTTAGCTGGGTGGGGAGCCAAGGACAATGAGCAGTTCTTC. Encoded protein: CASSLAGWGAKDNEQFF.

This clone has just a few counts. The chain uses TRBV2 and TRBJ1-3, with 8 bases matching TRBD1. V lost 6 bases and J lost 4; bases outside the gene matches: 5. The CDR3 has 14 residues. In germline, CDR1 is SNHLY, CDR2 FYNNEI. The CDR3 loop reads CASRPGGSGNTIYF. The CDR3, as DNA: TGTGCCAGCAGGCCAGGGGGCAGCGGAAACACCATATATTTT.

As DNA, the CDR3 is TGTGCCAGCAGCGTAGATGGAGGAGAAGAGACCCAGTACTTC. It codes for CASSVDGGEETQYF. V and J are TRBV9 and TRBJ2-5; D may be TRBD2 (5 bases). This CDR3 is 14 amino acids long. Trimming took 0 bases from V and 3 from J, leaving 9 bases between them. Germline V gene data show CDR1 as SGDLS and CDR2 as YYNGEE.

The chain carries TRBV7-2 and TRBJ2-5, with 8 bases lining up with TRBD1. CDR1 and CDR2 from the germline V gene are SGHTA and FQGNSA. This CDR3 has 13 residues. With 5 bases clipped from V and 2 bases from J, the junction kept 1 base outside the gene matches. DNA of the CDR3: TGTGCCAGCAGCAGGGACAGGCAAGAGACCCAGTACTTC. This sequence encodes CASSRDRQETQYF.

This clone counts as medium-sized. The rearrangement uses TRBV6-4 and TRBJ2-1; 10 bases are shared with TRBD2. Germline CDR1 reads MRHNA; CDR2 reads SNTAGT. The CDR3 loop spans 15 amino acids. J was trimmed by 3 bases and V by 3 bases; bases with no gene match: 2. The CDR3 loop is CASSELAGDYNEQFF. DNA for the CDR3: TGTGCCAGCAGTGAGCTAGCGGGAGACTACAATGAGCAGTTCTTC.

The CDR3 reads CASRPREGRDEQYF. The CDR3 region has the DNA TGCGCCAGCAGGCCCCGGGAGGGGAGGGATGAGCAGTACTTC. The chain uses TRBV5-1 and TRBJ2-7; TRBD2 matches 8 bases. Germline V CDR1 and CDR2: SGHRS, YFSETQ. The CDR3 extends over 14 amino acids. V shed 5 bases, J shed 7 bases, and the junction held 11 bases outside the gene matches.